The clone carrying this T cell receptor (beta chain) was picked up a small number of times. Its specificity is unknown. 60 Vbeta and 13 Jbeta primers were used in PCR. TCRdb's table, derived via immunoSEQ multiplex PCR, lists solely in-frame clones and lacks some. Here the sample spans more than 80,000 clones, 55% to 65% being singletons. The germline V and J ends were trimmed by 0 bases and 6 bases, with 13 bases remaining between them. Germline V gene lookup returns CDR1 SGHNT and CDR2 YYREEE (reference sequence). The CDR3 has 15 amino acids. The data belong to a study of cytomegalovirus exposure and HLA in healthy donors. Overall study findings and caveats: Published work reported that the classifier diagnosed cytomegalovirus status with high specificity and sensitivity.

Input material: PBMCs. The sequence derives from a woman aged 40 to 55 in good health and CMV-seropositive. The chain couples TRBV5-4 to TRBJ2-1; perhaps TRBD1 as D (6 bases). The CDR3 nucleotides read TGTGCCAGCAGCTTGGCGGCAGGGGAAGGCAATGAGCAGTTCTTC. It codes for CASSLAAGEGNEQFF.